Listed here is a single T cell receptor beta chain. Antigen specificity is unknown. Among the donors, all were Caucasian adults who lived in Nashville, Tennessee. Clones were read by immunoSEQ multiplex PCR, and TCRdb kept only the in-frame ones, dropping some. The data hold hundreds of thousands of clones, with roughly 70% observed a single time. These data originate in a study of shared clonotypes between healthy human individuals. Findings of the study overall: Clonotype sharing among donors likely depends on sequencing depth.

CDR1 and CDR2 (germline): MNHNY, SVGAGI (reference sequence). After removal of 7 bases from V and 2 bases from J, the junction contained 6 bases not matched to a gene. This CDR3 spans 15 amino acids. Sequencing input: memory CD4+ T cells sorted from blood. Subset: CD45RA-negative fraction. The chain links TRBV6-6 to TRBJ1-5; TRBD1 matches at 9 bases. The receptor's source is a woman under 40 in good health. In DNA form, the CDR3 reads TGTGCCAGCACACCACAGGGGGCTGGCAATCAGCCCCAGCATTTT. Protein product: CASTPQGAGNQPQHF.